This TCR beta chain came from a study of blood T cell repertoires in COVID-19. About the study: Sites across the United States, Italy and Spain contributed samples from acute and convalescent COVID-19.

This CDR3 comprises 15 residues. Trimming took 1 base from V and 1 from J, leaving 10 bases between them. Germline CDR1 is LNHDA and CDR2 is SQIVND (reference sequence). Sequencing was performed with immunoSEQ multiplex PCR; in TCRdb, only in-frame clones are kept and a portion is missing. Of 75,000 or so clones listed, roughly 84% are singletons. Sequencing used peripheral blood. The chain carries TRBV19 and TRBJ1-1, with D possibly being TRBD1 (5 bases). The TCR comes from a man in his fifties with acute or convalescent COVID-19. The DNA of the CDR3 is TGTGCCAGTAGTATAGTAGGGGTGGAGAACACTGAAGCTTTCTTT. Translating it yields CASSIVGVENTEAFF.